This TCR beta chain is drawn from a study of blood T cell repertoires in COVID-19. Overall study: The origin of the acute and convalescent COVID-19 samples was the United States, Italy and Spain. The analysed material was cDNA or gDNA that came from T cells, B-cell-depleted T cells, or PBMCs.

Trimming pared 5 bases from V and 9 bases from J, leaving 13 bases between. The CDR3 consists of 12 residues. Germline lookup yields CDR1 SQVTM and CDR2 ANQGSEA. Original processing methods: Amplification of reference gene primers was used by the study to estimate nucleated cell counts. Sequencing was performed with immunoSEQ multiplex PCR; in TCRdb, only in-frame clones are kept and a portion is missing. V, J and clone size are those of that table, while D and trimming were read from the DNA. The table lists some 93,000 clones, about nine tenths of them singletons. The source material was peripheral blood. The clonotype comes from a man aged 50 to 59 with acute or convalescent COVID-19. The gene calls are TRBV29-1 and TRBJ1-4; unclear D gene. The DNA for the CDR3 is TGCAGCGTTCGCTCAGATACACAAAAACTGTTTTTT. It is translated as CSVRSDTQKLFF.